This entry describes one T cell receptor beta chain. Its antigen is not identified. A read error is likely here: a far larger clone is one base away. The CDR3 length is 14 residues. V was pared by 0 bases and J by 10 bases, with 16 bases between. Germline V lookup: CDR1 SQVTM, CDR2 ANQGSEA. This sample is drawn from a study of type 1 regulatory T cells. The overall study: T-allo10 is a Tr1-enriched, alloantigen-specific CD4 T cell product made in vitro.

One entry per CDR3 protein, called by TCRdb with MiXCR from the reads. The sample includes tens of thousands of distinct CDR3 sequences, around 20% seen only once; the top ten take less than 10%. General study findings and limits: Type 1 regulatory T cells had a more restricted TCR repertoire than non-type 1 regulatory T cells.

This TCR came from a human donor in good health. The chain has TRBV29-1 and TRBJ2-1; D not certain. The source material was cultured type 1 regulatory T (Tr1) cells, either the whole culture or a sorted fraction (not recorded which). CDR3 residues: CSVEDGGAIYEQFF. The CDR3 DNA is TGCAGCGTTGAAGATGGTGGCGCGATCTACGAGCAGTTCTTC.